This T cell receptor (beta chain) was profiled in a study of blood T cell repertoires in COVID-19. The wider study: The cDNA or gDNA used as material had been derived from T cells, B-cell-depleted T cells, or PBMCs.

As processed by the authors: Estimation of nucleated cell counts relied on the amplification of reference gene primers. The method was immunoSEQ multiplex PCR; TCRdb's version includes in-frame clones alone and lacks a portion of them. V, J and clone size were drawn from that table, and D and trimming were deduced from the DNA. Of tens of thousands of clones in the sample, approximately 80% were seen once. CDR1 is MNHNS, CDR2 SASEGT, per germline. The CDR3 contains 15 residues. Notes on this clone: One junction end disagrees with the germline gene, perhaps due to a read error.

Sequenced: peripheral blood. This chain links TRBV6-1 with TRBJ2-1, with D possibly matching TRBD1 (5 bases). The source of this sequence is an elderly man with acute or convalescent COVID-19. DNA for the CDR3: TGTGCCAGCAGAGAAGTGGGGCCTTCCTACAATGAGCAGTTCTTC. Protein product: CASREVGPSYNEQFF.